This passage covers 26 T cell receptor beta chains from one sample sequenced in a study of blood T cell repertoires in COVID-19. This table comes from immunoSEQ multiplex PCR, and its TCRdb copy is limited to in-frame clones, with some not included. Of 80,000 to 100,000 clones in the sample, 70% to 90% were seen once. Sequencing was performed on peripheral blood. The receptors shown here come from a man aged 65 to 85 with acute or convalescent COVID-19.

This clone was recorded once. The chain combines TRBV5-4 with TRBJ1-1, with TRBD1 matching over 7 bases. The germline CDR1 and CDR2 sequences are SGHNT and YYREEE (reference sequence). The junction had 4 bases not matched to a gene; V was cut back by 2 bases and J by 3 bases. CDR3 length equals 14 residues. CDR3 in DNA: TGTGCCAGCAGCTTACCAGGGGGATACACTGAAGCTTTCTTT. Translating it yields CASSLPGGYTEAFF.

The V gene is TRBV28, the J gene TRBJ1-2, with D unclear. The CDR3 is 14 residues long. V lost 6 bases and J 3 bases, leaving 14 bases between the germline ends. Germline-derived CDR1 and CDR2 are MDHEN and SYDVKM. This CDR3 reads CASSLAQRDYGYTF. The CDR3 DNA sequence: TGTGCCAGCAGCCTCGCCCAACGAGACTATGGCTACACCTTC.

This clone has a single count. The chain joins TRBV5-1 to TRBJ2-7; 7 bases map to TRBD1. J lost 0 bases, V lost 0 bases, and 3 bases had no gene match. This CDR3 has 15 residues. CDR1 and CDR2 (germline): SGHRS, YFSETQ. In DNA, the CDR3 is TGCGCCAGCAGCTTGGGACAGGGCCTCTCCTACGAGCAGTACTTC. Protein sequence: CASSLGQGLSYEQYF.

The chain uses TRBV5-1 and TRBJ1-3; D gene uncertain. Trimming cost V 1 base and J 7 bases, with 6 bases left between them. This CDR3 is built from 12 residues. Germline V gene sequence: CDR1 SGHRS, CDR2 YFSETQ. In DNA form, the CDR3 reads TGCGCCAGCAGCTTGACGGGTAACACCATATATTTT. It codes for CASSLTGNTIYF.

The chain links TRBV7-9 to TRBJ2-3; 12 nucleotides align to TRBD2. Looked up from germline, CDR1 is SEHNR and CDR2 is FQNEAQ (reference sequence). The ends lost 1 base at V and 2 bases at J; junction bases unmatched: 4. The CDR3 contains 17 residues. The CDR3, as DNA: TGTGCCAGCAGCTTAGGACTAGCGGGGGTTTTCACAGATACGCAGTATTTT. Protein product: CASSLGLAGVFTDTQYF.

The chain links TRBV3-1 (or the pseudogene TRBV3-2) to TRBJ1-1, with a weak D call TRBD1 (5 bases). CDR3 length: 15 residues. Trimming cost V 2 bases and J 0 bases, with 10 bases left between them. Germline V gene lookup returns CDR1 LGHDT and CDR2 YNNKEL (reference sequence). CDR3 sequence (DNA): TGTGCCAGCAGCCAACCCCCAGGGATGAACACTGAAGCTTTCTTT. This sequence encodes CASSQPPGMNTEAFF.

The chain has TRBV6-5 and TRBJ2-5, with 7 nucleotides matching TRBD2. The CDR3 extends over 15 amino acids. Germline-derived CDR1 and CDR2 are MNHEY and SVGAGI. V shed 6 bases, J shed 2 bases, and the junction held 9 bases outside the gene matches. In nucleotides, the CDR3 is TGTGCCAGCAGCTCCGTGAGCGGGGCTCAAGAGACCCAGTACTTC. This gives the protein CASSSVSGAQETQYF.

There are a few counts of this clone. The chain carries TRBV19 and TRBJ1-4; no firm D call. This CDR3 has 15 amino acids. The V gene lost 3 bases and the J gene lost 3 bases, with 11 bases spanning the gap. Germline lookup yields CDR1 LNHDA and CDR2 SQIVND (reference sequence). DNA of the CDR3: TGTGCCAGTAGTATGCGGGTTGCCTCTAATGAAAAACTGTTTTTT. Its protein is CASSMRVASNEKLFF.

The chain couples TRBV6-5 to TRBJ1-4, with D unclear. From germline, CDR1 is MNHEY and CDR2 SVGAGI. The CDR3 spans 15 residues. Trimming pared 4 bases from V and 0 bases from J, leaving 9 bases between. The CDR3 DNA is TGTGCCAGCAGTTCGAGACACGCAACTAATGAAAAACTGTTTTTT. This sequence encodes CASSSRHATNEKLFF.

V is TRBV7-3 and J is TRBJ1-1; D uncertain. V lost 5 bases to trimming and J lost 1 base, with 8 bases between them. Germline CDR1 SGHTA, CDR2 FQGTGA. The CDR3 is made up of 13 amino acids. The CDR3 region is CASSLSWNTEAFF. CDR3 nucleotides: TGTGCCAGCAGCCTCTCTTGGAACACTGAAGCTTTCTTT.

This CDR3 is CACMQGDLEKLFF. In DNA form, the CDR3 reads TGTGCCTGCATGCAGGGGGATCTCGAAAAACTGTTTTTT. The chain uses TRBV30 and TRBJ1-4; 7 bases match TRBD1. J gave up 8 bases and V 6 bases, and 9 bases lay outside the gene matches. Germline V CDR1 and CDR2: GTSNPN, SVGIG (reference sequence). The CDR3 length is 13 residues.

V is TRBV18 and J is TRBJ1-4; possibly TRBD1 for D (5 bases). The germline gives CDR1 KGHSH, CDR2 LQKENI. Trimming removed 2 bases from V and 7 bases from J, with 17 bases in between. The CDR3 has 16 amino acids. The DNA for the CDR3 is TGTGCCAGCTCACCAGACGAAGCAGCGGGGGGTGAAAAACTGTTTTTT. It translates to CASSPDEAAGGEKLFF.

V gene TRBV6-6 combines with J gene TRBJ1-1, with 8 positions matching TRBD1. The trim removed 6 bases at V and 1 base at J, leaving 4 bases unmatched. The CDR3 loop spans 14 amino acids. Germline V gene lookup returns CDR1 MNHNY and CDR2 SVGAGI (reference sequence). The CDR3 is CASRDRVQNTEAFF. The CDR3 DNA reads TGTGCCAGCAGGGACAGGGTCCAGAACACTGAAGCTTTCTTT.

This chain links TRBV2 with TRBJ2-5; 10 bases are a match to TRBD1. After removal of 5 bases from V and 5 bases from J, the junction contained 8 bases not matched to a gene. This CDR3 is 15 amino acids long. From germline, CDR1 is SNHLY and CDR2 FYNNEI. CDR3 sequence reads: CASSKTGGVRETQYF. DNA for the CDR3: TGTGCCAGCAGTAAGACAGGGGGCGTGAGGGAGACCCAGTACTTC.

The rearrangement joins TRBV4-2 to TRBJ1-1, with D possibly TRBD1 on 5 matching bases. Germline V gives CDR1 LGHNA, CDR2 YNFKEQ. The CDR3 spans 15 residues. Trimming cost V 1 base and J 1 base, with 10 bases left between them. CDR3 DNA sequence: TGTGCCAGCAGCCAAGTTGGCCAGGGGAACACTGAAGCTTTCTTT. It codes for CASSQVGQGNTEAFF.

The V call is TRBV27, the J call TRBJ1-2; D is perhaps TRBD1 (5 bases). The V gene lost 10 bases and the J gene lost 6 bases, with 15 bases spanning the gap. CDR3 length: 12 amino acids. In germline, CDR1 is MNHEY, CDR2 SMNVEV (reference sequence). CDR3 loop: CANPQVGHGYTF. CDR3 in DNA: TGTGCCAATCCACAGGTCGGCCATGGCTACACCTTC.

CDR3 DNA: TGTGCCAGCAGTCCCCGGACTAGCTCCCGGGACGAGCAGTACTTC. It codes for CASSPRTSSRDEQYF. The rearrangement joins TRBV28 to TRBJ2-7; 8 bases match TRBD2. Trimming took 5 bases from V and 5 from J; bases not matched to a gene: 11. The germline CDR1 and CDR2 sequences are MDHEN and SYDVKM. There are 15 residues in the CDR3. Supplemented by reference TRBV28 and TRBJ2-7, the full variable domain reads DVKVTQSSRYLVKRTGEKVFLECVQDMDHENMFWYRQDPGLGLRLIYFSYDVKMKEKGDIPEGYSVSREKKERFSLILESASTNQTSMYLCASSPRTSSRDEQYFGPGTRLTVT.

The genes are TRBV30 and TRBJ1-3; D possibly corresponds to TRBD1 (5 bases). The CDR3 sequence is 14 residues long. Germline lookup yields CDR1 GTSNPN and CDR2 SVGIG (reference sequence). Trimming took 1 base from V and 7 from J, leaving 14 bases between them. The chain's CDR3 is CAWSAWTPGNTIYF. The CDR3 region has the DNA TGTGCCTGGAGTGCATGGACACCCGGGAACACCATATATTTT.

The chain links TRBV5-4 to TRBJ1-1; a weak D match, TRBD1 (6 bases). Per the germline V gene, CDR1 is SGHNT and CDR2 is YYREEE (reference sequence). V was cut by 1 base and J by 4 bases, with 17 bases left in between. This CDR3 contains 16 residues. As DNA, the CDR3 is TGTGCCAGCAGCTTGAAGGTTTCGGGGGGCGGCACTGAAGCTTTCTTT. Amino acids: CASSLKVSGGGTEAFF.

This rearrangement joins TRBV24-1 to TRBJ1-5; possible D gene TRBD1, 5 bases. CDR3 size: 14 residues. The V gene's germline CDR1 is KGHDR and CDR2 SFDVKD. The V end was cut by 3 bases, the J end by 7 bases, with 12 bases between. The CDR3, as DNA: TGTGCCACCAGTGATCCAGGGTTGGGGCAGCCCCAGCATTTT. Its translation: CATSDPGLGQPQHF.

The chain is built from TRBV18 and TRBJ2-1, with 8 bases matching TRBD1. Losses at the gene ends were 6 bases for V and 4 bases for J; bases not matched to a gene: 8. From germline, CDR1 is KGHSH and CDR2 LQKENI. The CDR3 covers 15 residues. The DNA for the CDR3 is TGTGCCAGCTCGTCCCAGAGGGACAGGTACAATGAGCAGTTCTTC. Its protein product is CASSSQRDRYNEQFF.

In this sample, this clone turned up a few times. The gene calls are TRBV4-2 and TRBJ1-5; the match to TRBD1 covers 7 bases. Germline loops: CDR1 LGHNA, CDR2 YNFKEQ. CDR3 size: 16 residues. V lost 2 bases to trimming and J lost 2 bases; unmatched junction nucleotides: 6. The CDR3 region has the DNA TGTGCCAGCAGCCAAACAGGGGCCGGGGGCAATCAGCCCCAGCATTTT. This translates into CASSQTGAGGNQPQHF.

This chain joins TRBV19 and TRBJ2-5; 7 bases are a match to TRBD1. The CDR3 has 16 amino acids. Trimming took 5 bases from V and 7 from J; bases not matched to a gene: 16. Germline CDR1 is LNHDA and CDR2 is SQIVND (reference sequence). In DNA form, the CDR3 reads TGTGCCAGTAGTGAGCCGGGACAGAGGGCCCGGGGGACCCAGTACTTC. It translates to CASSEPGQRARGTQYF.

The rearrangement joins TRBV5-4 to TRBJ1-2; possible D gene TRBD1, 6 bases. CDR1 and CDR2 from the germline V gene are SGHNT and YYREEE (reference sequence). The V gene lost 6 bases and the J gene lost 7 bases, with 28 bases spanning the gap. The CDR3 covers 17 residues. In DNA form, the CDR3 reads TGTGCCAGCAACACCGAGCCTACAGGGTGGGGCGCGGGTGGCTACACCTTC. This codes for CASNTEPTGWGAGGYTF.

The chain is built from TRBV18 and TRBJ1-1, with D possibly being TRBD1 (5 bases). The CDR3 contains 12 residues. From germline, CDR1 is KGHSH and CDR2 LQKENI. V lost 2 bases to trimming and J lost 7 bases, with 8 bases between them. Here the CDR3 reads CASSPGGDEAFF. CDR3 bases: TGTGCCAGCTCACCAGGGGGGGATGAAGCTTTCTTT. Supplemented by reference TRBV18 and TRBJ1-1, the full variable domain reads NAGVMQNPRHLVRRRGQEARLRCSPMKGHSHVYWYRQLPEEGLKFMVYLQKENIIDESGMPKERFSAEFPKEGPSILRIQQVVRGDSAAYFCASSPGGDEAFFGQGTRLTVV.

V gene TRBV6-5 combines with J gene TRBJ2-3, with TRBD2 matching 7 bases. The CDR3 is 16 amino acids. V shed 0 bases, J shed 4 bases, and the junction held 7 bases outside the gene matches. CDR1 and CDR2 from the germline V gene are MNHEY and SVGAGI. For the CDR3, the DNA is TGTGCCAGCAGTTACTCTGGGCGGGGGATACCAGATACGCAGTATTTT. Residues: CASSYSGRGIPDTQYF.